One sample yielded the 11 T cell receptor beta chains listed below, sequenced in a study of cytomegalovirus exposure and HLA in healthy donors (dated 2017 in TCRdb). The protocol used for the library was the immunoSEQ multiplex PCR assay. The immuneACCESS repertoire file appears here via TCRdb, limited to in-frame rearrangements. These files lack a portion of the clones; in checked studies, under half of the deficit traces to unresolved V genes, and the cause of the others is not known. Across this sample there are some 110,000 clones, with approximately 89% seen only once. Jointly, the top ten make up around 2% of the sample. Sequencing was performed on PBMCs. These receptors were obtained from a young man in good health and CMV-seronegative.

To note about this clone: Additional DNA sequences in this sample encode the identical CDR3. The chain couples TRBV15 to TRBJ2-1, with 14 positions matching TRBD2. The CDR3 is 17 residues long. V lost 0 bases to trimming and J lost 7 bases; unmatched junction nucleotides: 5. Germline V CDR1 and CDR2: LNHNV, YYDKDF (reference sequence). The DNA for the CDR3 is TGTGCCACCAGCAGAGATCGACTAGCGGGGGGGCGAAATGAGCAGTTCTTC. It is translated as CATSRDRLAGGRNEQFF.

The CDR3 DNA reads as TGCGCCAGCAGCCAAGAGGGATACGGGGACTATGGCTACACCTTC. The encoded protein is CASSQEGYGDYGYTF. The rearrangement uses TRBV4-1 and TRBJ1-2; unclear D gene. V was pared by 0 bases and J by 3 bases, with 11 bases between. The CDR3 extends over 15 amino acids. Germline assignment: CDR1 MGHRA and CDR2 YSYEKL.

The gene calls are TRBV6-5 and TRBJ2-7; a weak D match, TRBD2 (6 bases). The CDR3 is 14 amino acids. The germline gives CDR1 MNHEY, CDR2 SVGAGI. The V end lost 3 bases, the J end lost 5 bases, and 14 bases lay between the germline ends. The CDR3 sequence: CASSYGGSGDEQYF. The CDR3, as DNA: TGTGCCAGCAGTTATGGAGGGTCGGGCGACGAGCAGTACTTC.

J is TRBJ2-7 and V is TRBV28; D is possibly TRBD2 (6 bases). V was shortened by 1 base and J by 6 bases, with 22 bases between the two germline ends. In germline, CDR1 is MDHEN, CDR2 SYDVKM. The CDR3 covers 17 residues. CDR3 in DNA: TGTGCCAGCAGTTTATCTCTTAGCGGAGAGAGGTGTTGCGAGCAGTACTTC. Translating gives CASSLSLSGERCCEQYF.

This chain joins TRBV28 and TRBJ1-3, with D unclear. The germline gives CDR1 MDHEN, CDR2 SYDVKM. With 4 bases removed from V and 5 bases from J, the gap between germline ends came to 15 bases. This CDR3 is 15 amino acids long. This chain's CDR3 is CASSSLMEGRNTIYF. CDR3 DNA: TGTGCCAGCAGTTCTCTAATGGAGGGAAGAAACACCATATATTTT. The whole variable domain, remainder taken from reference TRBV28 and TRBJ1-3, is DVKVTQSSRYLVKRTGEKVFLECVQDMDHENMFWYRQDPGLGLRLIYFSYDVKMKEKGDIPEGYSVSREKKERFSLILESASTNQTSMYLCASSSLMEGRNTIYFGEGSWLTVV.

The rearrangement links TRBV19 to TRBJ1-1; D remains unclear. Germline loops: CDR1 LNHDA, CDR2 SQIVND (reference sequence). The CDR3 totals 12 residues. Between the trimmed V and J ends, which lost 5 bases and 4 bases, there was a span of 8 bases. This chain's CDR3 is CASSWAGTEAFF. The CDR3 DNA reads as TGTGCCAGTAGTTGGGCGGGCACTGAAGCTTTCTTT.

This chain connects TRBV4-1 to TRBJ1-1, with no clear D. Looked up from germline, CDR1 is MGHRA and CDR2 is YSYEKL. The CDR3 loop spans 13 amino acids. The V and J ends lost 0 bases and 7 bases respectively, with 9 bases between them. CDR3 sequence reads: CASSQEARNEAFF. The DNA for the CDR3 is TGCGCCAGCAGCCAAGAAGCCAGGAATGAAGCTTTCTTT.

The chain employs TRBV5-6 and TRBJ2-1, with a possible D match to TRBD2 (7 bases). V was cut by 0 bases and J by 15 bases, with 13 bases left in between. This CDR3 is built from 12 residues. Per germline, CDR1 SGHDT and CDR2 YYEEEE. CDR3 protein: CASSLEAGARFF. The CDR3 coding sequence is TGTGCCAGCAGCTTGGAGGCGGGGGCCCGGTTCTTC.

J is TRBJ2-3 and V is TRBV5-1, with unresolved D. V was trimmed by 0 bases and J by 7 bases, leaving 15 bases between them. CDR1 is SGHRS, CDR2 YFSETQ, per germline. CDR3 length equals 15 residues. CDR3 nucleotides: TGCGCCAGCAGCTTGGATTTCGGGTTCGCGTATACGCAGTATTTT. The encoded protein is CASSLDFGFAYTQYF. Using reference TRBV5-1 and TRBJ2-3 for the parts outside the CDR3, the full variable domain is KAGVTQTPRYLIKTRGQQVTLSCSPISGHRSVSWYQQTPGQGLQFLFEYFSETQRNKGNFPGRFSGRQFSNSRSEMNVSTLELGDSALYLCASSLDFGFAYTQYFGPGTRLTVL.

This clone has a handful of counts. The chain employs TRBV4-3 and TRBJ2-7, with D possibly being TRBD2 (6 bases). From germline, CDR1 is LGHNA and CDR2 YSLEER. Trimming removed 0 bases from V and 4 bases from J, with 10 bases in between. The CDR3 has 14 amino acids. CDR3 sequence reads: CASSQDPGVYEQYF. The CDR3 DNA reads as TGCGCCAGCAGCCAAGATCCGGGGGTATACGAGCAGTACTTC.

The genes are TRBV5-1 and TRBJ1-4; TRBD1 aligns across 7 bases. J gave up 8 bases and V 1 base, and 11 bases lay outside the gene matches. The CDR3 spans 16 residues. The germline CDR1 and CDR2 sequences are SGHRS and YFSETQ. The CDR3 reads CASSLPQGGLHEKLFF. The CDR3 region has the DNA TGCGCCAGCAGCTTGCCCCAAGGGGGCTTACACGAAAAACTGTTTTTT.